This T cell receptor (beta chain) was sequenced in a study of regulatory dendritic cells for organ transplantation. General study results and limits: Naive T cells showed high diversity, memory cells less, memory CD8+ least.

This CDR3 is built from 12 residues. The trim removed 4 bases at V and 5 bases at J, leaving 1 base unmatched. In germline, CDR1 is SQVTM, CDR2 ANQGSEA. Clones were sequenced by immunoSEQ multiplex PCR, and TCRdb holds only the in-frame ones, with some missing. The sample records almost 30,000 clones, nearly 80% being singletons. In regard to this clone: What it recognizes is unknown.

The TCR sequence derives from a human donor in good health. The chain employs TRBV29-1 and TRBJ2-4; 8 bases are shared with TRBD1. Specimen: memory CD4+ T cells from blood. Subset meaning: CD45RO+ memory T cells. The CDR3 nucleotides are TGCAGCGTTGCAGGGGGCCAAAACATTCAGTACTTC. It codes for CSVAGGQNIQYF.